These 15 T cell receptor beta chains originate from one sample sequenced in a study of blood T cell repertoires in COVID-19. Measured with immunoSEQ multiplex PCR; TCRdb has only the in-frame clones, and not every one. The sample shows about 300,000 clones, around 88% of them seen only once. The sample was peripheral blood. Receptors originate from a woman in her forties or fifties with acute or convalescent COVID-19.

The chain joins TRBV5-1 to TRBJ1-2; D remains unclear. The length of the CDR3 is 15 residues. V was clipped by 0 bases and J by 1 base, with 10 bases between them. CDR1 and CDR2 (germline): SGHRS, YFSETQ. CDR3 bases: TGCGCCAGCAGCTTGGCGGCGGGAAGTAACTATGGCTACACCTTC. Translating gives CASSLAAGSNYGYTF.

DNA for the CDR3: TGTGCCAGCAGCAGACCCTTGACAGGGGGCCGATACAATGAGCAGTTCTTC. Translation gives CASSRPLTGGRYNEQFF. The chain joins TRBV5-5 to TRBJ2-1, with 10 bases aligning to TRBD1. From germline, CDR1 is SGHKS and CDR2 YYEKEE (reference sequence). Losses at the gene ends were 4 bases for V and 4 bases for J; bases not matched to a gene: 11. The CDR3 has 17 residues.

This clone came up once. The chain links TRBV27 to TRBJ2-7, with a tentative D call TRBD2 (5 bases). The germline V gene encodes CDR1 MNHEY and CDR2 SMNVEV (reference sequence). V lost 5 bases, J lost 2 bases, and 10 bases lay in between. The CDR3 consists of 13 residues. As DNA, the CDR3 is TGTGCCAGCAGTATTAGCGTTACCTACGAGCAGTACTTC. This codes for CASSISVTYEQYF.

The rearrangement joins TRBV7-3 to TRBJ2-1; 7 bases fit TRBD1. CDR3 size: 16 residues. V trimming: 1 base; J trimming: 4 bases; junction bases outside the gene matches: 7. Germline CDR1 reads SGHTA; CDR2 reads FQGTGA. CDR3 bases: TGTGCCAGCAGCTTAAAGTACGAGACAGGGTACAATGAGCAGTTCTTC. It codes for CASSLKYETGYNEQFF.

The chain combines TRBV6-4 with TRBJ2-7; the match to TRBD2 covers 11 bases. Trimming cost V 4 bases and J 6 bases; bases outside gene matches: 5. The germline V gene has CDR1 MRHNA and CDR2 SNTAGT. The CDR3 is 14 residues long. For the CDR3, the DNA is TGTGCCAGCAGTGTTCTAGCGGGAGGTAGCGAGCAGTACTTC. Translated: CASSVLAGGSEQYF.

The rearrangement joins TRBV5-1 to TRBJ2-3; 8 bases line up with TRBD1. J gave up 4 bases and V 0 bases, and 7 bases lay outside the gene matches. CDR3 length: 16 amino acids. CDR1 is SGHRS and CDR2 is YFSETQ in the germline V gene. CDR3 in amino acids: CASSLATGGSADTQYF. In DNA form, the CDR3 reads TGCGCCAGCAGCTTGGCAACAGGGGGTAGCGCAGATACGCAGTATTTT.

Here the CDR3 DNA reads TGTGCCAGCGGGGTCTCGGGACAGGAAGCTTTCTTT. This translates into CASGVSGQEAFF. The chain uses TRBV12-3 or TRBV12-4 and TRBJ1-1; 7 nucleotides align to TRBD1. The CDR3 sequence is 12 residues long. Trimming removed 8 bases from V and 8 bases from J; junction bases left unmatched: 8.

The chain's CDR3 is CASSPNRGVAEAFF. For the CDR3, the DNA is TGTGCCAGCTCACCAAATCGGGGTGTCGCTGAAGCTTTCTTT. The rearrangement links TRBV18 to TRBJ1-1, with unresolved D. Trimming removed 2 bases at V and 6 bases at J, with 13 bases between. Per germline, CDR1 KGHSH and CDR2 LQKENI. The CDR3 length is 14 residues.

V and J are TRBV9 and TRBJ2-3, with 7 positions matching TRBD2. Germline values: CDR1 SGDLS, CDR2 YYNGEE. V was clipped by 1 base and J by 5 bases; unmatched bases: 7. This CDR3 spans 15 amino acids. CDR3 bases: TGTGCCAGCAGCGTACGGGCCGGGGGGATAGATACGCAGTATTTT. As protein: CASSVRAGGIDTQYF.

This clone was seen a single time. V gene TRBV7-2 combines with J gene TRBJ2-7, with D perhaps TRBD2 (6 bases). Germline CDR1 SGHTA, CDR2 FQGNSA. Trimming removed 1 base from V and 3 bases from J, with 13 bases in between. The CDR3 loop spans 15 amino acids. The CDR3 sequence is CASSLGIAANYEQYF. Written as DNA, the CDR3 is TGTGCCAGCAGCTTAGGAATAGCGGCCAACTACGAGCAGTACTTC.

V gene TRBV5-1 combines with J gene TRBJ2-7; D gene uncertain. The germline V gene has CDR1 SGHRS and CDR2 YFSETQ. V shed 2 bases and J shed 0 bases, with 6 bases lying between them. CDR3 size: 13 residues. CDR3 nucleotides: TGCGCCAGCAGCTTAACAGTCTCCTACGAGCAGTACTTC. Protein product: CASSLTVSYEQYF.

Notes on this clone: The sample contains more than one DNA sequence encoding this CDR3. The chain joins TRBV5-1 to TRBJ2-3, with 7 bases matching TRBD1. From germline, CDR1 is SGHRS and CDR2 YFSETQ. V dropped 2 bases and J dropped 1; count of bases not matched to a gene: 1. The CDR3 contains 14 residues. The CDR3 is CASSFGQGTDTQYF. CDR3 in DNA: TGCGCCAGCAGCTTTGGACAGGGCACAGATACGCAGTATTTT. Full variable domain (missing parts from reference TRBV5-1 and TRBJ2-3): KAGVTQTPRYLIKTRGQQVTLSCSPISGHRSVSWYQQTPGQGLQFLFEYFSETQRNKGNFPGRFSGRQFSNSRSEMNVSTLELGDSALYLCASSFGQGTDTQYFGPGTRLTVL.

The chain couples TRBV19 to TRBJ1-1; 10 nucleotides align to TRBD1. J lost 11 bases, V lost 8 bases, and 8 bases had no gene match. Germline V CDR1 and CDR2: LNHDA, SQIVND (reference sequence). This CDR3 is 12 amino acids long. CDR3 amino acids: CASSYGTGVAFF. For the CDR3, the DNA is TGTGCCAGTTCGTATGGGACAGGGGTGGCTTTCTTT. The full variable domain, its missing parts supplied by reference TRBV19 and TRBJ1-1, is DGGITQSPKYLFRKEGQNVTLSCEQNLNHDAMYWYRQDPGQGLRLIYYSQIVNDFQKGDIAEGYSVSREKKESFPLTVTSAQKNPTAFYLCASSYGTGVAFFGQGTRLTVV.

V and J are TRBV7-2 and TRBJ2-7; D is ambiguous. Trimming took off 3 bases at V and 0 bases at J, with 9 bases between the two ends. The CDR3 is 14 residues long. Germline loops: CDR1 SGHTA, CDR2 FQGNSA. The CDR3 DNA is TGTGCCAGCAGCTTTGATTACTACTCCTACGAGCAGTACTTC. Translation gives CASSFDYYSYEQYF.

The V call is TRBV7-2, the J call TRBJ2-3; TRBD1 agrees at 7 bases. CDR3 size: 14 residues. The germline CDR1 and CDR2 sequences are SGHTA and FQGNSA. The V gene end was trimmed by 7 bases and the J gene end by 2 bases; junction bases not matched to a gene: 6. The chain's CDR3 is CASTLEGATDTQYF. Written as DNA, the CDR3 is TGTGCCAGCACCCTCGAGGGGGCCACAGATACGCAGTATTTT.